A selection of T cell receptor beta chains follows, all from one sample in a study of graft-versus-host responses after intestinal transplantation. No antigen has been identified for these receptors. Assay: immunoSEQ multiplex PCR; the TCRdb copy retains only in-frame clones and omits some. The sample consists of under 100,000 clones, around 93% of them appearing once. Sequenced material: unstimulated CD8+ T cells sorted from spleen or lymph node cells, taken before transplant. The receptors were sampled from a human donor who was the organ donor for an intestinal transplant. The CDR3 runs from the conserved cysteine through the conserved F or W.

v_call cdr3_length cdr3_aa
TRBV28 14 CASSLRAGANVLTF
TRBV13 12 CASSIAADEQFF
TRBV7-6 16 CASSLDSGVGSGELFF
TRBV19 15 CASSILQGSTDTQYF
TRBV4-1 14 CASSPAGMNTEAFF
TRBV19 15 CASSLAGGRTGELFF
TRBV29-1 13 CSVEVTGPHEQYF
TRBV5-4 13 CASSGGSTDTQYF
TRBV28 17 CASSLCFSRDPTDTQYF
TRBV7-2 16 CASSYSGRARSYEQYF
TRBV5-1 15 CASSLARGSNYGYTF
TRBV7-8 18 CASSLVGTGGSWTDTQYF
TRBV19 11 CASIAGYGYTF
TRBV6-4 16 CASSGNDRGWSYEQYF
TRBV27 15 CASSLSPGQWIEQFF
TRBV28 14 CASSWQGGTGELFF
TRBV6-5 15 CASSYSSQSSEKLFF
TRBV13 16 CASSSQITSGANVLTF
TRBV2 13 CASRVGLTDTQYF
TRBV5-1 14 CASSLTTELYEQYF
TRBV19 16 CASIKRSWQGVGEAFF
TRBV6-5 15 CASSPERGEYNEQFF
TRBV2 16 CASSHGAFLGTDTQYF
TRBV19 14 CASSAVDSFTEAFF
TRBV7-6 14 CASSLGGDYNEQFF
TRBV2 13 CASSRTGRTEAFF
TRBV5-5 15 CASSLVTSRFNEQFF
TRBV5-8 15 CASSLEVAAPDTQYF
TRBV14 16 CASSQDQGGLGTEAFF
TRBV5-1 12 CASSLAGDLQFF
TRBV11-3 13 CASSLGGSGELFF
TRBV30 13 CAWSATGRGGYTF
TRBV4-1 15 CASSQGSGTIIEQFF
TRBV15 16 CATSRDSLDKWDEQYF
TRBV10-3 15 CAISETPTGVLGYTF